A single sample gave rise to the 26 T cell receptor beta chains below, sequenced in a study of cytotoxic CD8 clonotypes in ibrutinib-treated CLL. Profiled with immunoSEQ multiplex PCR; TCRdb holds only in-frame clones, not every one. In the table there are approximately 330,000 clones, about 80% of which are singletons. The sequences come from PBMCs, collected before ibrutinib treatment. The source is a human donor with chronic lymphocytic leukemia.

V gene TRBV6-1 combines with J gene TRBJ2-7; no clear D. This CDR3 has 14 residues. The ends were cut back, 3 bases at V and 0 bases at J, with 9 bases in the middle. The germline V gene encodes CDR1 MNHNS and CDR2 SASEGT. For the CDR3, the DNA is TGTGCCAGCAGTGACTTTCGCGGCTCCTACGAGCAGTACTTC. As protein: CASSDFRGSYEQYF.

The rearrangement uses TRBV19 and TRBJ2-2, with 11 bases identical to TRBD2. V gave up 5 bases and J gave up 6 bases; unmatched junction bases: 8. CDR1 and CDR2 (germline): LNHDA, SQIVND (reference sequence). The CDR3 is made up of 16 amino acids. The chain's CDR3 is CASSFSGRALAGELFF. The CDR3 DNA is TGTGCCAGTAGTTTTAGCGGGAGGGCCTTGGCCGGGGAGCTGTTTTTT. Full variable domain (missing parts from reference TRBV19 and TRBJ2-2): DGGITQSPKYLFRKEGQNVTLSCEQNLNHDAMYWYRQDPGQGLRLIYYSQIVNDFQKGDIAEGYSVSREKKESFPLTVTSAQKNPTAFYLCASSFSGRALAGELFFGEGSRLTVL.

The rearrangement links TRBV15 to TRBJ1-5; possibly TRBD1 for D (5 bases). The CDR3 runs to 14 residues. The germline V gene encodes CDR1 LNHNV and CDR2 YYDKDF (reference sequence). V was clipped by 5 bases and J by 9 bases, with 17 bases between them. In nucleotides, the CDR3 is TGTGCCACCAGCGCTCAGGGCATTTTACGGCCCCAGCATTTT. The encoded protein is CATSAQGILRPQHF. Full variable domain (rest looked up from reference TRBV15 and TRBJ1-5): DAMVIQNPRYQVTQFGKPVTLSCSQTLNHNVMYWYQQKSSQAPKLLFHYYDKDFNNEADTPDNFQSRRPNTSFCFLDIRSPGLGDTAMYLCATSAQGILRPQHFGDGTRLSIL.

The V and J genes are TRBV19 and TRBJ2-5; 7 bases are shared with TRBD1. This CDR3 region has 17 residues. Looked up from germline, CDR1 is LNHDA and CDR2 is SQIVND (reference sequence). V was pared by 1 base and J by 3 bases, with 11 bases of the junction left unmatched. CDR3 DNA: TGTGCCAGTAGTATAGGTAAGGACAGGCCACCCGAAGAGACCCAGTACTTC. Amino acids: CASSIGKDRPPEETQYF.

The CDR3, as DNA: TGTGCCAGCAGTCGGCTAAATACGCAGTATTTT. It is translated as CASSRLNTQYF. The chain has TRBV6-1 and TRBJ2-3; no clear D. Germline V gene data show CDR1 as MNHNS and CDR2 as SASEGT. This CDR3 has 11 amino acids. Trimming cost V 5 bases and J 7 bases, with 7 bases left between them.

The chain combines TRBV4-3 with TRBJ2-1, with D possibly being TRBD2 (6 bases). The CDR3 is made up of 15 amino acids. Trimming took 0 bases from V and 4 from J, leaving 10 bases between them. The germline V gene encodes CDR1 LGHNA and CDR2 YSLEER. The CDR3 DNA follows: TGCGCCAGCAGCCAAGAAGCGGGTACATACAATGAGCAGTTCTTC. This encodes CASSQEAGTYNEQFF.

This clone was seen just once. The chain recombines TRBV27 with TRBJ1-4, with TRBD1 matching over 8 bases. This CDR3 is 15 amino acids long. J gave up 7 bases and V 2 bases, and 6 bases lay outside the gene matches. The V gene's germline CDR1 is MNHEY and CDR2 SMNVEV (reference sequence). CDR3 sequence (DNA): TGTGCCAGCAGTTTAGACAGGGGTGCGCGTGAAAAACTGTTTTTT. Translated, it gives CASSLDRGAREKLFF.

The chain recombines TRBV5-8 with TRBJ2-5, with 9 bases that match TRBD1. The CDR3 covers 15 residues. Germline V CDR1 and CDR2: SGHTS, YDEGEE. The junction had 11 bases not matched to a gene; V was cut back by 4 bases and J by 7 bases. This chain's CDR3 is CASSPGTGRMSTQYF. As DNA, the CDR3 is TGTGCCAGCAGCCCCGGGACAGGGAGGATGTCGACCCAGTACTTC.

The genes are TRBV2 and TRBJ2-2; 7 nucleotides agree with TRBD1. CDR1 and CDR2 from the germline V gene are SNHLY and FYNNEI. The trim removed 7 bases at V and 4 bases at J, leaving 9 bases unmatched. This CDR3 has 15 residues. The CDR3 region is CASKTDRARTGELFF. The CDR3, as DNA: TGTGCCAGCAAGACCGACAGGGCTCGCACCGGGGAGCTGTTTTTT.

The J gene is TRBJ2-7, the V gene TRBV28; 8 nucleotides align to TRBD2. This CDR3 spans 15 amino acids. CDR1 and CDR2 (germline): MDHEN, SYDVKM. Germline trimming cut 6 bases from V and 0 bases from J; bases unmatched to any gene: 7. The CDR3 here is CASSLIAGPSYEQYF. The CDR3 DNA follows: TGTGCCAGCAGCTTAATAGCGGGGCCCTCCTACGAGCAGTACTTC.

This rearrangement joins TRBV11-3 to TRBJ2-7; the D is unclear. Per the germline V gene, CDR1 is SGHNT and CDR2 is YENEEA. The CDR3 is made up of 15 amino acids. Between the trimmed V and J ends, which lost 3 bases and 3 bases, there was a span of 15 bases. The DNA for the CDR3 is TGTGCCAGCAGCTTCAGAGCAGATCCATTCTACGAGCAGTACTTC. Translating it yields CASSFRADPFYEQYF.

V gene TRBV2 combines with J gene TRBJ2-1, with TRBD2 matching over 11 bases. J lost 7 bases, V lost 7 bases, and 12 bases had no gene match. CDR3 length: 16 amino acids. Germline loops: CDR1 SNHLY, CDR2 FYNNEI. This CDR3 is CASTPGLAAPWNEQFF. The CDR3 DNA follows: TGTGCCAGCACCCCGGGACTAGCGGCCCCTTGGAATGAGCAGTTCTTC.

This chain uses TRBV7-8 with TRBJ2-7, with D maybe TRBD1 (6 bases). V lost 5 bases and J lost 5, with 19 bases in between. Germline V gene sequence: CDR1 SGHVS, CDR2 FQNEAQ. This CDR3 region has 15 residues. The CDR3 DNA is TGTGCCAGCAGCCTAAACTACAGGGTTTCCGACGAGCAGTACTTC. Amino acid sequence: CASSLNYRVSDEQYF.

A few counts support this clone. The J gene is TRBJ2-3, the V gene TRBV6-1, with TRBD1 as a possible D gene (6 bases). Trimming left V 3 bases short and J 7 bases short, with 11 bases between. Germline assignment: CDR1 MNHNS and CDR2 SASEGT. The CDR3 runs 13 residues. This chain's CDR3 is CASSDLQGNTQYF. The DNA of the CDR3 is TGTGCCAGCAGTGACCTACAGGGAAATACGCAGTATTTT.

This chain links TRBV7-9 with TRBJ1-5; 7 bases line up with TRBD1. This CDR3 is 13 amino acids long. Germline V gene data show CDR1 as SEHNR and CDR2 as FQNEAQ (reference sequence). Unmatched junction bases numbered 5, after V lost 5 bases and J lost 7 bases. This CDR3 reads CASSANRGQPQHF. For the CDR3, the DNA is TGTGCCAGCAGCGCCAACAGGGGCCAGCCCCAGCATTTT. The whole variable domain, filled in from reference TRBV7-9 and TRBJ1-5, reads DTGVSQNPRHKITKRGQNVTFRCDPISEHNRLYWYRQTLGQGPEFLTYFQNEAQLEKSRLLSDRFSAERPKGSFSTLEIQRTEQGDSAMYLCASSANRGQPQHFGDGTRLSIL.

A word on this clone: Other nucleotide sequences in the sample specify the same CDR3. This chain connects TRBV4-1 to TRBJ2-7, with TRBD2 matching 8 bases. Trimming took 3 bases from V and 2 from J; bases not matched to a gene: 6. This CDR3 region has 15 residues. CDR1 MGHRA and CDR2 YSYEKL come from the germline V gene. The CDR3 nucleotides are TGCGCCAGCAGCCAGGCCGGGACTAGTGCCTACGAGCAGTACTTC. Its protein product is CASSQAGTSAYEQYF.

The table lists this clone with a few counts. The V gene is TRBV7-8, the J gene TRBJ2-1; TRBD1 is a possible D gene (6 bases). Trimming took 5 bases from V and 10 from J, leaving 12 bases between them. Germline loops: CDR1 SGHVS, CDR2 FQNEAQ. The CDR3 loop spans 12 amino acids. The CDR3 nucleotides are TGTGCCAGCAGCGTACAGGGTAGGGAGCAGTTCTTC. As protein: CASSVQGREQFF.

CDR3 loop: CASSALAGGIYEQYF. CDR3 nucleotides: TGTGCCAGCAGCGCACTAGCGGGAGGGATCTACGAGCAGTACTTC. The rearrangement uses TRBV7-6 and TRBJ2-7; 13 nucleotides match TRBD2. The CDR3 contains 15 residues. V shed 5 bases and J 3 bases; nucleotides not matched to a gene: 4. The germline V gene has CDR1 SGHVS and CDR2 FNYEAQ.

The chain links TRBV7-2 to TRBJ2-1, with D maybe TRBD2 (5 bases). The V and J ends lost 5 bases and 10 bases respectively, with 12 bases between them. The germline V gene has CDR1 SGHTA and CDR2 FQGNSA. This CDR3 has 12 amino acids. CDR3 in DNA: TGTGCCAGCAGCAATAGCGACACCGAGCAGTTCTTC. Its protein is CASSNSDTEQFF.

This clone was recorded a few times. The chain joins TRBV27 to TRBJ2-2; 14 nucleotides match TRBD2. The ends lost 5 bases at V and 7 bases at J; junction bases unmatched: 6. Per the germline V gene, CDR1 is MNHEY and CDR2 is SMNVEV (reference sequence). CDR3 length equals 16 residues. The CDR3: CASSPGLAGAGGELFF. DNA for the CDR3: TGTGCCAGCAGTCCGGGACTAGCGGGAGCTGGCGGGGAGCTGTTTTTT.

This sequence joins TRBV2 and TRBJ1-1; D ambiguous. V was shortened by 6 bases and J by 10 bases, with 18 bases between the two germline ends. The V gene's germline CDR1 is SNHLY and CDR2 FYNNEI. This CDR3 comprises 13 residues. The CDR3 here is CASRERPGGAAFF. For the CDR3, the DNA is TGTGCCAGCAGGGAACGTCCTGGAGGAGCAGCTTTCTTT.

V gene TRBV11-2 combines with J gene TRBJ2-1, with 8 nucleotides matching TRBD2. The V gene's germline CDR1 is SGHAT and CDR2 FQNNGV. The CDR3 sequence is 15 residues long. The ends lost 1 base at V and 2 bases at J; junction bases unmatched: 1. This CDR3 reads CASSLVGLAYNEQFF. CDR3 sequence (DNA): TGTGCCAGCAGCTTAGTGGGACTAGCCTACAATGAGCAGTTCTTC.

V and J are TRBV13 and TRBJ2-1; 9 bases are shared with TRBD2. Looked up from germline, CDR1 is PRHDT and CDR2 is FYEKMQ (reference sequence). The CDR3 runs to 16 residues. Trimming removed 1 base from V and 4 bases from J; junction bases left unmatched: 5. DNA of the CDR3: TGTGCCAGCAGCTTAGACTTTAGCGGGAGTTACAATGAGCAGTTCTTC. Protein product: CASSLDFSGSYNEQFF.

This clone was counted only a few times. The V and J genes are TRBV28 and TRBJ1-5; 7 nucleotides line up with TRBD1. Germline V gene data show CDR1 as MDHEN and CDR2 as SYDVKM. Germline trimming cut 5 bases from V and 5 bases from J; bases unmatched to any gene: 9. The CDR3 totals 15 residues. In nucleotides, the CDR3 is TGTGCCAGCAGTCGTATTCAGGGGGGCGATCAGCCCCAGCATTTT. It yields the protein CASSRIQGGDQPQHF.

V usage is TRBV6-5 and J usage is TRBJ2-7; the D is unclear. The CDR3 is 13 amino acids. V was clipped by 2 bases and J by 4 bases, with 9 bases between them. The germline gives CDR1 MNHEY, CDR2 SVGAGI. The chain's CDR3 is CASSYHVEYEQYF. The CDR3 bases are TGTGCCAGCAGTTACCACGTTGAATACGAGCAGTACTTC.

The chain has TRBV5-1 and TRBJ2-7; no firm D call. Germline V gene data show CDR1 as SGHRS and CDR2 as YFSETQ. CDR3 size: 11 residues. V was pared by 0 bases and J by 7 bases, with 5 bases between. The CDR3 DNA sequence: TGCGCCAGCAGCTTGGTTGGGGAGCAGTACTTC. Its protein is CASSLVGEQYF.